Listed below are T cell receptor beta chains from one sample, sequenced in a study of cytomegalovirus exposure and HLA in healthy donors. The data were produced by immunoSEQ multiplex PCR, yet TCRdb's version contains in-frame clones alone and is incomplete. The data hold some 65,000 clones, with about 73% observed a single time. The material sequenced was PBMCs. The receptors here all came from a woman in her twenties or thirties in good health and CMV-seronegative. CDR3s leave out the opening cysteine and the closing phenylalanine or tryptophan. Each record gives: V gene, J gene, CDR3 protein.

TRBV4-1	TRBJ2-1	ASSHPGKYEQF
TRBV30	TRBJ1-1	AWSGWGSLTEAF
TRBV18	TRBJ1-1	ASSPIIGLQLNTEAF
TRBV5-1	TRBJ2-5	ASRGDSLQETQY
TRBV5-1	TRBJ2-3	ASSYPGQPEQY
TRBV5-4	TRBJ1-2	ASSTLGTEGWGYT
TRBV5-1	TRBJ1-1	ASSQTRGQNTEAF
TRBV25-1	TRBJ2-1	ASSESPGLAGVVEQF
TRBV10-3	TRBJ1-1	AISERQENTEAF
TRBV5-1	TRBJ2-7	ASSSQPGQGNEQY
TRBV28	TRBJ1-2	AGQSLTSDGYT
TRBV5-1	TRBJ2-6	ASSLGGSGANVLT
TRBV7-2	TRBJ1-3	ASSLAFESGNTIY
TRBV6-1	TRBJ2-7	ASSVAAGTYEQY
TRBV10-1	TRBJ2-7	ASSEGTGVFRQY
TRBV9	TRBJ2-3	ASSVEVVSGTDTQY
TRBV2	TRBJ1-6	ASSDLGGSPLH
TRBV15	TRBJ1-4	ATSKTVNEKLF
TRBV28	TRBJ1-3	ASTARDRVSNTIY
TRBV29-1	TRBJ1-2	SVEERTAELYGYT
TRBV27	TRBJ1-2	ASSSLQGSYGYT
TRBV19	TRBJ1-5	ASSSRKGGSQPQH
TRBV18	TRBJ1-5	ASSPPPGQFSNQPQH
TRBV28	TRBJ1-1	ASSPANREAF
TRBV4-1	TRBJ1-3	ASSQKTRPGNTIY
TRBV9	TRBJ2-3	ASSAAVTGADTQY
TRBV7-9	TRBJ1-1	ASSDPWGLKDTEAF
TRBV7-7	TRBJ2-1	ASSLDGQGYNEQF
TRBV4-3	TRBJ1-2	ASSLGFTGSLDNYGYT
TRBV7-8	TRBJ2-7	ASSLGGLTSYEQY
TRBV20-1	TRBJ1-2	SAPGLYGYT
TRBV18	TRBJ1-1	ASSPPIGSLAF
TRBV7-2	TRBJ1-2	ASIRDSGGIGYT
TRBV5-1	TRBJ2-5	ASSPTGNQETQY
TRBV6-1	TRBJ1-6	ASSDRLGGS
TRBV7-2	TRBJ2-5	ASSLDRGSRETQY
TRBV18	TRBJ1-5	ASSPPSEAGVQPQH
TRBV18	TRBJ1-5	ASSPFREQPQH
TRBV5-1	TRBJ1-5	ASSERDPRGQPQH
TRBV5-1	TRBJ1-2	ASRLQGTIPNYGYT
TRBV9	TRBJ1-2	ASSSDVGDRGNYGYT
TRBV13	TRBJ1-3	ASSLGVPGNTIY
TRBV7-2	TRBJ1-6	ASSLPDWRSSPLH
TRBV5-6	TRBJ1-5	ASSLFGSRGNQPQH
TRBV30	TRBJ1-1	AWTRGEILGAF
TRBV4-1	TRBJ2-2	ASSQGWYRQGARPGELF